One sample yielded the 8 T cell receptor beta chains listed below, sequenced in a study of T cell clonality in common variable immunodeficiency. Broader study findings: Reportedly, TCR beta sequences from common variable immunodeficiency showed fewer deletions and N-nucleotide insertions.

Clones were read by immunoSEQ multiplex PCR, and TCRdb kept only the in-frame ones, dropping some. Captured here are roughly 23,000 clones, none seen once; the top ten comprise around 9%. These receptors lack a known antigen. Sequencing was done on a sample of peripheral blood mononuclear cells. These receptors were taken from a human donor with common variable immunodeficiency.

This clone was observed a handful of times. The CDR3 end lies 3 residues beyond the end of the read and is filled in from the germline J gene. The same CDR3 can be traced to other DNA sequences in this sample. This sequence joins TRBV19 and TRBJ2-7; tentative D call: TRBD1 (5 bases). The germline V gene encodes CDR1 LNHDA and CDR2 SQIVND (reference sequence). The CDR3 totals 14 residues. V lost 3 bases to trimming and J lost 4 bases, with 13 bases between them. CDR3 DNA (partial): TGTGCCAGTAGTATGGGGCTACTCGGTTACGAG. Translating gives CASSMGLLGYE. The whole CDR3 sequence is CASSMGLLGYEQYF. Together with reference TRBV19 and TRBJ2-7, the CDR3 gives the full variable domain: DGGITQSPKYLFRKEGQNVTLSCEQNLNHDAMYWYRQDPGQGLRLIYYSQIVNDFQKGDIAEGYSVSREKKESFPLTVTSAQKNPTAFYLCASSMGLLGYEQYFGPGTRLTVT.

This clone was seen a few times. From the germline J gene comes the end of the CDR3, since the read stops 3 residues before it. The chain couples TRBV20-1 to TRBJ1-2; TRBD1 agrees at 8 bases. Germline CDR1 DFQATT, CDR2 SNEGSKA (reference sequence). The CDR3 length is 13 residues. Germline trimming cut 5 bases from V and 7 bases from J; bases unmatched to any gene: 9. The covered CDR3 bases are TGCAGTGCTCCAGACAGGGGCGCGGGTGGC. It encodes CSAPDRGAGG. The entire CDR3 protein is CSAPDRGAGGYTF.

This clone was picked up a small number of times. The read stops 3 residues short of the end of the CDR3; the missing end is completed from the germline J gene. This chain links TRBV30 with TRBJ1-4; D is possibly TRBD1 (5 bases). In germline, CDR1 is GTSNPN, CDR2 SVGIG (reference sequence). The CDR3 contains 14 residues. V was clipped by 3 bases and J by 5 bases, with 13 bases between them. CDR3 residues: CAWRGGTLNEKLFF. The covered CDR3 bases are TGTGCCTGGAGGGGGGGGACCCTCAATGAAAAA.

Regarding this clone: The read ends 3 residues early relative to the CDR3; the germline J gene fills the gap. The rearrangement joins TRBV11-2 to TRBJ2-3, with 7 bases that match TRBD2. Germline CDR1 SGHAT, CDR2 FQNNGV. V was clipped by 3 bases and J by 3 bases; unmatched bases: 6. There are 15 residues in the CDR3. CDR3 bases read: TGTGCCAGCAGCTTTCGTCCAGCGGGAACAGATACG. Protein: CASSFRPAGTDT. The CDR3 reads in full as CASSFRPAGTDTQYF.

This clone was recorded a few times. The CDR3 reads CASRRTENTGELFF. The CDR3 bases that were read are TGTGCCAGCAGAAGGACAGAGAACACCGGGGAG. The chain uses TRBV7-9 and TRBJ2-2, with D perhaps matching TRBD1 (6 bases). With the read ending 3 residues before the CDR3 end, the germline J gene is used to fill in that end. Germline loops: CDR1 SEHNR, CDR2 FQNEAQ (reference sequence). V was clipped by 6 bases and J by 1 base, with 9 bases between them. This CDR3 is built from 14 residues.

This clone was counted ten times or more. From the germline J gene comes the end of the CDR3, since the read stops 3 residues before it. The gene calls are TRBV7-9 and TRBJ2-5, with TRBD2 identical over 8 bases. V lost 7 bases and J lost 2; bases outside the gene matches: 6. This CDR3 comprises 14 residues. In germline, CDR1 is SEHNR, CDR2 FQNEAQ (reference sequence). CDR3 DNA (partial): TGTGCCAGCACCAGCGGGAGTTGGCAAGAGACC. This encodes CASTSGSWQET. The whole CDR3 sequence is CASTSGSWQETQYF. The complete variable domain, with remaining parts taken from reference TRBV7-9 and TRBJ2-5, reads DTGVSQNPRHKITKRGQNVTFRCDPISEHNRLYWYRQTLGQGPEFLTYFQNEAQLEKSRLLSDRFSAERPKGSFSTLEIQRTEQGDSAMYLCASTSGSWQETQYFGPGTRLLVL.

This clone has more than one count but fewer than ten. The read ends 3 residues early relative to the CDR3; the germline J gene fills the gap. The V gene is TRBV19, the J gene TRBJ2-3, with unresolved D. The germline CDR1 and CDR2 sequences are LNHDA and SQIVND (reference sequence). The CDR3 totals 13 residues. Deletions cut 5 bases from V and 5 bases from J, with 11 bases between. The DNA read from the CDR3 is TGTGCCAGTAGTTATCTGGCTGGAGATACG. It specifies CASSYLAGDT. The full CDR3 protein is CASSYLAGDTQYF.

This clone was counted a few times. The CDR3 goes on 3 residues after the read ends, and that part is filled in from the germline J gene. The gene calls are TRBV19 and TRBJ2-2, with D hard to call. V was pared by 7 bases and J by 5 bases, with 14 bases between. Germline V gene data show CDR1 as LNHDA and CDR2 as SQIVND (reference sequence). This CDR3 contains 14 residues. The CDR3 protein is CASNLRRLTGELFF. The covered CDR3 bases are TGTGCCAGTAACCTCCGGCGGCTGACCGGGGAG. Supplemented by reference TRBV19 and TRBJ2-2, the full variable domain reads DGGITQSPKYLFRKEGQNVTLSCEQNLNHDAMYWYRQDPGQGLRLIYYSQIVNDFQKGDIAEGYSVSREKKESFPLTVTSAQKNPTAFYLCASNLRRLTGELFFGEGSRLTVL.